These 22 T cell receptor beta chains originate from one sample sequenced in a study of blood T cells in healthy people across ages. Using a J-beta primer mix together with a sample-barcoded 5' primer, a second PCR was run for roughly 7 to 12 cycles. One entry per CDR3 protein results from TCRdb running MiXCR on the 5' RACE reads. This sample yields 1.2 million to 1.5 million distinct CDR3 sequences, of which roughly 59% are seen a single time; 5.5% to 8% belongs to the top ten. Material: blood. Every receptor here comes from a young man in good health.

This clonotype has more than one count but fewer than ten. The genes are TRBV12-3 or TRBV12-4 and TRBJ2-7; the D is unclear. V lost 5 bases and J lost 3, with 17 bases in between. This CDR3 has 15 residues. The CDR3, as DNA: TGTGCCAGCAGTCCTCAGTTGAGACCGCGCTACGAGCAGTACTTC. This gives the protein CASSPQLRPRYEQYF.

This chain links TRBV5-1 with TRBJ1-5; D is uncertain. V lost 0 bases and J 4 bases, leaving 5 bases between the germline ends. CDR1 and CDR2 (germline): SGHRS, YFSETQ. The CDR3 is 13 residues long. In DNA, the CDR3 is TGCGCCAGCAGCTTGGCTTGGAATCAGCCCCAGCATTTT. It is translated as CASSLAWNQPQHF.

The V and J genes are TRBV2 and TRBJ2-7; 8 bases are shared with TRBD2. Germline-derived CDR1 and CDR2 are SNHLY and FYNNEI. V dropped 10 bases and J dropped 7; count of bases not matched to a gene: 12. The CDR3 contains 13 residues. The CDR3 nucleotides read TGTGCCATCAGGAGCGGGGGTTACAATGAGCAGTACTTC. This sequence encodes CAIRSGGYNEQYF.

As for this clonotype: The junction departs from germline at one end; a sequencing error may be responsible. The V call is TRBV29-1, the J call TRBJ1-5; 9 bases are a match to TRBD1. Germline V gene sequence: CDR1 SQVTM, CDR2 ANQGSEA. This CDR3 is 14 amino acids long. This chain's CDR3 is CSGWTGEPNQPQHF. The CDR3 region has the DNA TGTAGCGGATGGACAGGGGAACCCAATCAGCCCCAGCATTTT.

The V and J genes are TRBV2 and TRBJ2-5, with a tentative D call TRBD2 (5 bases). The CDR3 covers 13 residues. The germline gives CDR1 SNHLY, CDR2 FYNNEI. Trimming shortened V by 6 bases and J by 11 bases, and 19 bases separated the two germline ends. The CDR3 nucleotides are TGTGCCAGCAGAGCTACATGGGCGAGGGAGCAGTACTTC. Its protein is CASRATWAREQYF.

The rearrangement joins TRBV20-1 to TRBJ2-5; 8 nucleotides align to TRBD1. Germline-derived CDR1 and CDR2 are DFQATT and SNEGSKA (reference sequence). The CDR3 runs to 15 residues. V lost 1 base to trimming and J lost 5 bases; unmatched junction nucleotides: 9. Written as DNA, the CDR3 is TGCAGTGCTAGAGTCCTCACAGGGGGTCGGGAGACCCAGTACTTC. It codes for CSARVLTGGRETQYF.

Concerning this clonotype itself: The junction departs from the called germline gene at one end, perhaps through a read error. CDR3 loop: CASRQQGLREIQYF. The CDR3 DNA reads TGTGCCAGCAGACAACAGGGGCTTCGGGAGATCCAGTACTTC. The V gene is TRBV3-1, the J gene TRBJ2-5; possibly TRBD1 for D (7 bases). This CDR3 is built from 14 residues. CDR1 is LGHDT and CDR2 is YNNKEL in the germline V gene (reference sequence).

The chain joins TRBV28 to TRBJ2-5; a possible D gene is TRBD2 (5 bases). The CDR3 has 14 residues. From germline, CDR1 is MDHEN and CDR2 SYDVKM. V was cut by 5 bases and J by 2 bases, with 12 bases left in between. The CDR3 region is CASSPAGWQETQYF. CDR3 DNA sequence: TGTGCCAGCAGTCCGGCGGGCTGGCAAGAGACCCAGTACTTC.

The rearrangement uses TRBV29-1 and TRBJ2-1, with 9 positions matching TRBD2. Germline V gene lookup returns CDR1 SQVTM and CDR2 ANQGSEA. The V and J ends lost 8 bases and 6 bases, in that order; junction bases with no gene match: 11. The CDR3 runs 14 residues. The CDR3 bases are TGCAGCTCCGGGGGCGGGGGGGCAGGCAATGAGCAGTTCTTC. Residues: CSSGGGGAGNEQFF.

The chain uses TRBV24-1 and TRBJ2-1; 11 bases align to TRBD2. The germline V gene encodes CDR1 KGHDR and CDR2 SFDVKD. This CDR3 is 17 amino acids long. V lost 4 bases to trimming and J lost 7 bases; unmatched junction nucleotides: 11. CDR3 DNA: TGTGCCACCAGTGACACAAAGACCGGGACTAGCGGTAATGAGCAGTTCTTC. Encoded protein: CATSDTKTGTSGNEQFF.

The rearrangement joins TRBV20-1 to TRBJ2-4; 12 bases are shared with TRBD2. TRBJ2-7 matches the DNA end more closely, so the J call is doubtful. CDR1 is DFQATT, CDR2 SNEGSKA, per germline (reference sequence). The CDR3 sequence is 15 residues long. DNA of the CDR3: TGCAGTGGTAATAAACTAGCGGGGGGAACCTACGAGCAGTACTTC. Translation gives CSGNKLAGGTYEQYF.

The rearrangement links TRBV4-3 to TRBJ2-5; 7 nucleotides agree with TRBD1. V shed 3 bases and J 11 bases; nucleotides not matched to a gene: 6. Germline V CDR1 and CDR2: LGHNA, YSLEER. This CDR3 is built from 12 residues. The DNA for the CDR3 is TGCGCCAGCAGCCACCGACAGGGTCAGCAGTACTTC. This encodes CASSHRQGQQYF.

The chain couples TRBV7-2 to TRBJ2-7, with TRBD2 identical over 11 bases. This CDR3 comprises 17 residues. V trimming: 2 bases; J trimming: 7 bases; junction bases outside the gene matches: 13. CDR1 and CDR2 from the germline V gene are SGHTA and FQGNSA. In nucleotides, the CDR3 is TGTGCCAGCAGCTTAAAGGGACTAGCGGTCCTCAGGAATGAGCAGTACTTC. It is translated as CASSLKGLAVLRNEQYF.

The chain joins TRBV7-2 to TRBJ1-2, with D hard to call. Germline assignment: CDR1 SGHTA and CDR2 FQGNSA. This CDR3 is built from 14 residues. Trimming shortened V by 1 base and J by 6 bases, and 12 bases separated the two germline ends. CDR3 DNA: TGTGCCAGCAGCTTAGTGGCGAGTCGCGATGGCTACACCTTC. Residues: CASSLVASRDGYTF. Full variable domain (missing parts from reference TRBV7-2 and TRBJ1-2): GAGVSQSPSNKVTEKGKDVELRCDPISGHTALYWYRQSLGQGLEFLIYFQGNSAPDKSGLPSDRFSAERTGGSVSTLTIQRTQQEDSAVYLCASSLVASRDGYTFGSGTRLTVV.

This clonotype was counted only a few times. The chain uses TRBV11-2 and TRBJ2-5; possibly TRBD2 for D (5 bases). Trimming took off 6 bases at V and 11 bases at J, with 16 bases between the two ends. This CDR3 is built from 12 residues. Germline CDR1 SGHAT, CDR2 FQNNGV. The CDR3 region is CASSAQPWEQYF. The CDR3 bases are TGTGCCAGCAGTGCACAGCCCTGGGAGCAGTACTTC.

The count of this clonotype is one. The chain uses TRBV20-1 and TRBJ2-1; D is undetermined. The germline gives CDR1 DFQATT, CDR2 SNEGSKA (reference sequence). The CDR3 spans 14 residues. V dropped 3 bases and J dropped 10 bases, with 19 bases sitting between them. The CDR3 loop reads CSASKGSLNYEQFF. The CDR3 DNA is TGCAGTGCTAGTAAGGGCAGCTTAAACTACGAGCAGTTCTTC.

DNA for the CDR3: TGCGCCAGCAGCCAAGACCTTAACTACGAGCAGTACTTC. Translation gives CASSQDLNYEQYF. This rearrangement joins TRBV4-3 to TRBJ2-7, with D hard to call. CDR1 is LGHNA, CDR2 YSLEER, per germline. There are 13 residues in the CDR3. Trimming took off 0 bases at V and 3 bases at J, with 6 bases between the two ends.

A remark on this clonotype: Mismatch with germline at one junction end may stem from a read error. The CDR3 reads CASSQGVGYEQYF. CDR3 nucleotide sequence: TGTGCCAGCAGCCAAGGAGTAGGCTACGAGCAGTACTTC. The chain employs TRBV4-3 and TRBJ2-7; D remains unclear. The CDR3 has 13 amino acids. CDR1 is LGHNA, CDR2 YSLEER, per germline.

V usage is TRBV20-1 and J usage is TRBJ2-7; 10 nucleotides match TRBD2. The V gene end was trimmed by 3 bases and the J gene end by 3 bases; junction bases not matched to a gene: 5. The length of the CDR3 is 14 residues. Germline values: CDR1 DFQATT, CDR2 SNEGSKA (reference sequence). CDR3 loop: CSASSGGFLYEQYF. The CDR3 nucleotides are TGCAGTGCTAGTAGCGGGGGGTTCCTCTACGAGCAGTACTTC.

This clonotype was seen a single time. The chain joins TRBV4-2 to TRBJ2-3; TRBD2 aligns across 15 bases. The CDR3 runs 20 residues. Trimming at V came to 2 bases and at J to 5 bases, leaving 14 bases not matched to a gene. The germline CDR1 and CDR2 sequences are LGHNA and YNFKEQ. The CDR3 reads CASSQPTPGLAGGLKDTQYF. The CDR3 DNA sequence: TGTGCCAGCAGCCAACCTACCCCGGGACTAGCGGGGGGCCTCAAAGATACGCAGTATTTT.

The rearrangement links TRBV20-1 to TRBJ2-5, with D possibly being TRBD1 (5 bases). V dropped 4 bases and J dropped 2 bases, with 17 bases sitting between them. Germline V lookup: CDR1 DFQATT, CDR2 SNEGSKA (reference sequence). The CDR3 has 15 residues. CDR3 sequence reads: CSATPTDGAQETQYF. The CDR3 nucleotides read TGCAGTGCTACCCCGACGGATGGGGCACAAGAGACCCAGTACTTC.

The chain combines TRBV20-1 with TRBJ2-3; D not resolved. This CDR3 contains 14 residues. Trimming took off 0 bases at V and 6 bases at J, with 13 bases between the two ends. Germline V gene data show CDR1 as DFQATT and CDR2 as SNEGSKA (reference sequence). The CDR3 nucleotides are TGCAGTGCTAGAGACGCAGTCGGAGTGGATACGCAGTATTTT. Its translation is CSARDAVGVDTQYF.